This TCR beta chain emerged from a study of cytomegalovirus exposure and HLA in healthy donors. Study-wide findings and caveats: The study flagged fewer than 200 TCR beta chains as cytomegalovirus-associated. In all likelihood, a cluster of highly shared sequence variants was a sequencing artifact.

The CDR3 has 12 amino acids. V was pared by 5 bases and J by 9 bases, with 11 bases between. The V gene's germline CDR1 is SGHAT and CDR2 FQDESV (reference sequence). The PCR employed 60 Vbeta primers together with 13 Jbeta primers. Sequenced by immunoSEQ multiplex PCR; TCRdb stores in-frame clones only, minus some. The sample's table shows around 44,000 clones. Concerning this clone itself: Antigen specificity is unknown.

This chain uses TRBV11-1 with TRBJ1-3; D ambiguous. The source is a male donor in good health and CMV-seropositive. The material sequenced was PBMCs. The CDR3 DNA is TGTGCCAGCAGCGTCGAGGGAGGCACCATATATTTT. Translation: CASSVEGGTIYF.